This TCR beta chain is from a study of cytomegalovirus exposure and HLA in healthy donors (TCRdb year 2017). For context, the study as a whole: According to an earlier analysis of several hundred of the donors, 150 million to 200 million T cells yielded some 120 million unique TCR beta sequences and about 300 Gb of sequence data. An early release covering roughly 600 HLA-typed donors comprised 250 to 350 gigabases of sequencing data and tens of millions of unique TCR sequences. Of the roughly 410 genotyped donors, 70% to 90% were placed in the genetic ancestry cluster associated with self-reported Caucasian donors. The aim of the study was to test whether cataloging public T cell receptors could identify signatures of past pathogen exposure. The T cell repertoires of some 700 subjects were profiled by immunosequencing and related to cytomegalovirus serostatus. In addition to the first cohort of roughly 670 subjects, a separate validation cohort of 120 different subjects was used. The study combined high-throughput TCR immunosequencing, statistical association of individual TCRs with disease status, and machine learning to predict cytomegalovirus infection status. In a later analysis, previously published TCR beta repertoires from 550 to 750 donors were re-analyzed and high-resolution HLA genotyping was added so that TCR occurrence patterns could be studied. Rather than using new phenotypic data, the later analysis identified candidate immune exposures from TCR beta sequences and from how often those sequences occurred across donors. In an earlier analysis of roughly 600 of the donors, high-throughput TCR beta sequencing was used to judge whether each TCR beta V gene segment behaved as functional or pseudogenic. Donor age, sex, ethnicity and CMV serostatus were collected together with the repertoire data. In a later genetic analysis, genome-wide SNP genotypes for about 55% of the roughly 670 donors were used, and that subset was treated as a discovery cohort. Every discovery cohort repertoire had been produced on one sequencing platform. HLA typing included class I and class II loci at four-digit resolution. Typing coverage varied by locus: roughly 629-640 donors for A, B, C, DRB1 and DQB1; 500 to 550 for DQA1; approximately 570 for DPA1; approximately 470 for DPB1. Because of strong linkage in the cohort, roughly five DR-DQ haplotypes were treated as single units for association and clustering. Among roughly 400 genotyped donors of the cohort, an average of roughly 230,000 unique TCR beta nucleotide sequences was sequenced per donor, of which 15% to 20% were non-productive.

The germline V gene (reference sequence) supplies CDR1 MNHEY and CDR2 SMNVEV. There are 14 amino acids in the CDR3, from cysteine to phenylalanine inclusive. The CDR3 DNA has 42 bases and is translated from base 1. V gives up 2 bases and J gives up 5 bases, and the segment between their germline ends measures 13 bases. What the work shows at the level of the full study, not this receptor alone: A later analysis associated 15,000 to 20,000 TCR beta sequences with specific HLA alleles at a false discovery rate of 0.05. The classifier was reported to diagnose cytomegalovirus status with high specificity and sensitivity in both the original and validation cohorts. A total of 150 to 200 TCR beta chains were listed by the study as associated with cytomegalovirus. Because some donors lacked HLA typing at each locus, the association tests relied only on the typed subset. CMV serostatus was the only immune exposure information available for the cohort. In a later analysis, most CMV-associated TCR beta chains were found to appear HLA-restricted, with HLA associations seemingly driven largely by CMV exposure. The sequencing pipeline was judged likely to have produced a cluster of highly shared sequence variants as a technical artifact. Across donors, most TCR sequences were observed very rarely, whereas some public TCRs were present in many individuals. Compared with the 666-donor mean, donors in an Asian-associated ancestry cluster had fewer N-insertions in productive TCRs, according to a later genetic analysis. When HLA alleles, especially DR and DQ, strongly co-occurred, TCR associations were difficult to assign to individual alleles. In a later analysis, the rate of TCR association differed among HLA loci, with DRB1 alleles having the most associated TCRs and HLA-C alleles having the fewest. The cohort was sequenced for TCR beta chains only, and without alpha or paired-chain data the features that could be detected were limited. Several of the top co-occurrence clusters appeared to be linked to parvovirus B19, influenza, CMV and Epstein-Barr virus, according to a later analysis. V-gene and J-gene trimming of TCR beta chains was associated with a missense DCLRE1C variant in a later genetic analysis, and the association was replicated in an independent cohort. A further reported finding was that TCR beta sequences accurately predicted the HLA-A and HLA-B alleles for most subjects in the first cohort. Because counts were too low, under 20 rarely observed V segments, including chromosome 9 orphons, were left out of the earlier analysis of a few hundred of the donors. In vitro tests confirmed that a few of the cytomegalovirus-associated TCR beta chains recognize cytomegalovirus antigens. Some IMGT-functional V segments, including TRBV6-2 and TRBV6-3, could not be distinguished by the 87-base-pair reads and were therefore excluded. Linkage disequilibrium might explain the correlated functional status among segregating V segments, but an unknown experimental factor could not be ruled out. A later analysis found that HLA-associated TCR beta chains were more clonally expanded and had lower generation probabilities than equally common non-associated chains. An earlier analysis of around 500 of the donors showed that most TCR beta V segments appeared in productive rearrangements either about 87% or about 30% of the time, which broadly matched IMGT annotations. The authors suggested that the approach could potentially be extended to other disease states and immunological phenotypes. The presence/absence analyses assumed that sequencing depth was roughly uniform across donors, and that assumption may not be true.

Library construction relied on the immunoSEQ multiplex PCR assay. A mixture of 60 forward primers for TCR Vbeta segments and 13 reverse primers for TCR Jbeta segments was used in the multiplex PCR. The CDR3 region of rearranged TCR beta genes was amplified from genomic DNA by a multiplex PCR assay. The Illumina HiSeq System was used to sequence the amplified TCR beta libraries as 87-base-pair reads. In the paper's pipeline: Across the roughly 700 repertoires, a later analysis counted 60 million to 90 million unique TCR beta chains, around 10 million of which were shared by at least two donors. A nearest-neighbor algorithm error-corrected the raw reads and collapsed the reads into unique sequences, merging closely related sequences to remove PCR and sequencing errors. To assign V, D and J gene segments, CDR3 sequences were aligned to IMGT reference sequences. For a sequence to be retained, a match of at least six nucleotides was required to both a V gene segment and a J gene segment. A rearrangement counted as productive if the CDR3 had no stop codons and remained in frame with V and J, and every other rearrangement counted as non-productive. Following IMGT convention, CDR3 was defined as the stretch from the second conserved V-encoded cysteine to the conserved J-encoded phenylalanine. The earlier analysis of roughly 590 of the donors excluded any sequence lacking an unambiguous match to a single V gene segment. An earlier analysis of several hundred of the donors called V segments functional above 56.7% productive rearrangements and segregating when the between-donor standard deviation exceeded 5%. To diagnose cytomegalovirus status from the catalog of TCR beta chain sequences, a statistical classification framework was built. A later analysis assigned V and J genes by comparing TCR nucleotide sequences with IMGT/GENE-DB human TR gene sequences. Using the TCRdist pipeline, a later analysis assigned CDR3 sequences along with most-parsimonious VDJ recombination scenarios. In a later analysis, each TCR beta chain was defined by its CDR3 amino acid sequence together with its V-gene family, and reads lacking a unique V-gene family were excluded. A later analysis removed 592 highly shared, low-generation-probability nucleotide sequences to deal with suspected cross-contamination and a sequencing artifact. In a later analysis, a clonal expansion index for each public chain was calculated from normalized within-repertoire ranks of inferred template counts. A later analysis computed generation probabilities with a VDJ recombination model fitted to out-of-frame rearrangements, and checked the results against IGoR. In a later analysis, hypergeometric tests were used to score TCR-TCR, TCR-HLA and TCR-CMV co-occurrence, with a repertoire-size bias correction applied to TCR pairs. In a later analysis, false discovery rates were estimated by permuting HLA or CMV assignments 20 times. In a later analysis, co-occurring TCRs were grouped with DBSCAN, and TCRdist sequence similarity was added when clustering was performed within HLA-allele-positive subsets. Repertoires with fewer than 30,000 or more than 120,000 public chains, plus five repertoires with anomalous nucleotide sharing, were excluded from co-occurrence clustering. TCRdb took this table from immuneACCESS and kept in-frame rearrangements with V and J called. Such tables lack part of the clones; where checked against another copy, unresolved V genes explain under half of the gap, and the rest is unexplained. Clone size and V and J calls were adopted from that table, with D and trimming inferred from the DNA. The sample records roughly 200,000 clones, around 77% of which are singletons. Of the sample, less than 3.5% is held by the ten largest clones.

Comments on this clone: The antigen it recognizes is unknown. No much larger clonotype is one base removed from it; base qualities were not supplied.

The cohort comprised 710 or so healthy bone marrow donors. All cohort members were sampled while nominally healthy, although unrecorded immune exposures were likely present. The donor was CMV seronegative and was included in the group of under 450 seronegative cohort members. A peripheral blood sample was provided by each donor, and peripheral blood mononuclear cells were used for TCR beta sequencing. The Qiagen DNeasy Blood Extraction Kit was used to extract genomic DNA from the blood cell samples. Recombination connected TRBV27 to TRBJ2-7; TRBD1 could be the D gene, as 6 bases match. Sequencing input: PBMCs. The TCR was taken from a woman aged 25 to 39 in good health and CMV-seronegative. The nucleotide sequence is given as TGTGCCAGCAGTTTAGTGTCAGGGGTGCACGAGCAGTACTTC. The translation is CASSLVSGVHEQYF.